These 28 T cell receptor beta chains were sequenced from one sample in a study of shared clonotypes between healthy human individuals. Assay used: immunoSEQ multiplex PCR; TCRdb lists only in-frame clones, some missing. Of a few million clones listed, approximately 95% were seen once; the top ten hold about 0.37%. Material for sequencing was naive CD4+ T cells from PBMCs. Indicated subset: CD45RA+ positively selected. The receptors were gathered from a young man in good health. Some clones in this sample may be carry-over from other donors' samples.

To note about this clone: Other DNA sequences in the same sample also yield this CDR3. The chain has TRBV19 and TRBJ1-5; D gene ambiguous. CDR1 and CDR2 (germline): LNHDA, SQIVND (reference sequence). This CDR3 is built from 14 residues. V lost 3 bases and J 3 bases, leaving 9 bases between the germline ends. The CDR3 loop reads CASSIRDFNQPQHF. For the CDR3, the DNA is TGTGCCAGTAGTATCCGGGATTTCAATCAGCCCCAGCATTTT.

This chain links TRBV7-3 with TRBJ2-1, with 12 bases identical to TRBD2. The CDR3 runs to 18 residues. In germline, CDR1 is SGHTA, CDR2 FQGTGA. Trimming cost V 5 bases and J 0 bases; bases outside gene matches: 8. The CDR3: CASSLRTSGVSSYNEQFF. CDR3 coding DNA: TGTGCCAGCAGCCTGCGGACTAGCGGGGTTAGCTCCTACAATGAGCAGTTCTTC.

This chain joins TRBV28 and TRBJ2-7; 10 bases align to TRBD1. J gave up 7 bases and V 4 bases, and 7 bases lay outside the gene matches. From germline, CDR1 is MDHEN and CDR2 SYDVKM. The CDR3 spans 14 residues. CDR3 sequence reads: CASSSPGQGWEQYF. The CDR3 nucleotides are TGTGCCAGCAGTTCGCCGGGACAGGGGTGGGAGCAGTACTTC. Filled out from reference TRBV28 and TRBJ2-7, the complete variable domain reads DVKVTQSSRYLVKRTGEKVFLECVQDMDHENMFWYRQDPGLGLRLIYFSYDVKMKEKGDIPEGYSVSREKKERFSLILESASTNQTSMYLCASSSPGQGWEQYFGPGTRLTVT.

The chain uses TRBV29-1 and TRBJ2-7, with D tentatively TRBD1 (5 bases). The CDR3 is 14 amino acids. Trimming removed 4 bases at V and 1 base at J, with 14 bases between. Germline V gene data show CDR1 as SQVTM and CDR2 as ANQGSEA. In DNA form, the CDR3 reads TGCAGCGTTGCAGGGAAATCCGGGTCCTACGAGCAGTACTTC. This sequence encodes CSVAGKSGSYEQYF.

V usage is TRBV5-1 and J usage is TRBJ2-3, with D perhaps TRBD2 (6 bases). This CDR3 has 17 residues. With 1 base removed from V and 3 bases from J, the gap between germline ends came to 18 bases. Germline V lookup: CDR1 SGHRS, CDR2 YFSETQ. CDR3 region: CASSLFVPGVGTDTQYF. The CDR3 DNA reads TGCGCCAGCAGCTTGTTTGTGCCGGGGGTTGGGACAGATACGCAGTATTTT.

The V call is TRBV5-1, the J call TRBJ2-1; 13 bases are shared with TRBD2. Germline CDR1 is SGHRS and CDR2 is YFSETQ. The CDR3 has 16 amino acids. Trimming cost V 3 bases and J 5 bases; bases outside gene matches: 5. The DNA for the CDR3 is TGCGCCAGCAGCTGGGAGGGACTAGCGGGAAACAATGAGCAGTTCTTC. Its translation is CASSWEGLAGNNEQFF. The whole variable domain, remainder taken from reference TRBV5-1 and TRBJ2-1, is KAGVTQTPRYLIKTRGQQVTLSCSPISGHRSVSWYQQTPGQGLQFLFEYFSETQRNKGNFPGRFSGRQFSNSRSEMNVSTLELGDSALYLCASSWEGLAGNNEQFFGPGTRLTVL.

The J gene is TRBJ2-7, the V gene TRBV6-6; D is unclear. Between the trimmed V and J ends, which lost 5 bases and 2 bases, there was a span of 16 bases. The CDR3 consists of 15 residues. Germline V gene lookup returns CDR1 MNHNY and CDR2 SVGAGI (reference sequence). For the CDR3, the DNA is TGTGCCAGCAGTCTTCGCGGCGGCAGCACCTACGAGCAGTACTTC. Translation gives CASSLRGGSTYEQYF.

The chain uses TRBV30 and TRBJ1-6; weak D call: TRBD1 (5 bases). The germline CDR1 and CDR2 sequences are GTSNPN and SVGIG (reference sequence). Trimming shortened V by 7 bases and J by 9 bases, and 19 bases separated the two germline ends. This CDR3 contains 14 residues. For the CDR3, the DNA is TGTGCCTCCGACAGCTCCGGCGGGAGTTCACCCCTCCACTTT. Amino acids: CASDSSGGSSPLHF.

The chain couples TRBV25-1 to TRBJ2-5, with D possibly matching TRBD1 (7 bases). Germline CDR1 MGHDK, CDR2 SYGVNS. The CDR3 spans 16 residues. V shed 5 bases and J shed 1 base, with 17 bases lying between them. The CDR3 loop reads CASSLREWTGQETQYF. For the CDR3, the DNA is TGTGCCAGCAGTCTGCGGGAATGGACAGGCCAAGAGACCCAGTACTTC. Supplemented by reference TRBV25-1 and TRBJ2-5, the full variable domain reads EADIYQTPRYLVIGTGKKITLECSQTMGHDKMYWYQQDPGMELHLIHYSYGVNSTEKGDLSSESTVSRIRTEHFPLTLESARPSHTSQYLCASSLREWTGQETQYFGPGTRLLVL.

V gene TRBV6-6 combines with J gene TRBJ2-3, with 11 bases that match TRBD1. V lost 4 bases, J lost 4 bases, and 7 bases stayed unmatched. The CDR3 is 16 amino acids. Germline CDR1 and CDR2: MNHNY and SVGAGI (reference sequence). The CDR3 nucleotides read TGTGCCAGCAGTTTGGACAGGGGGCCAAGCCCAGATACGCAGTATTTT. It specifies CASSLDRGPSPDTQYF.

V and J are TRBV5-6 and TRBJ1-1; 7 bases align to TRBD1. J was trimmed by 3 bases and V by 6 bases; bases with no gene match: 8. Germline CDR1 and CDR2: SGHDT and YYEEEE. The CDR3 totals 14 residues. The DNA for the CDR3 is TGTGCCAGCACCACGGGACAGCGATACACTGAAGCTTTCTTT. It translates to CASTTGQRYTEAFF.

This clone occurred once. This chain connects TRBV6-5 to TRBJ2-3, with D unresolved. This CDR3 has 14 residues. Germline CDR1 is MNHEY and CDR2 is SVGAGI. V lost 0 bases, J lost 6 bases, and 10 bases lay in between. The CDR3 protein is CASSYSAALDTQYF. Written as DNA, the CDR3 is TGTGCCAGCAGTTACTCGGCCGCGCTCGATACGCAGTATTTT.

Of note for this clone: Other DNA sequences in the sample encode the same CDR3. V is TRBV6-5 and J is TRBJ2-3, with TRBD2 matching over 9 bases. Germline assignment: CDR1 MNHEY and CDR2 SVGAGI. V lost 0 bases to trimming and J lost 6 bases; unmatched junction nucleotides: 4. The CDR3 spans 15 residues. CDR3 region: CASSYSSGRGDTQYF. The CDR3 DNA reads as TGTGCCAGCAGTTACTCTAGCGGGAGAGGTGATACGCAGTATTTT.

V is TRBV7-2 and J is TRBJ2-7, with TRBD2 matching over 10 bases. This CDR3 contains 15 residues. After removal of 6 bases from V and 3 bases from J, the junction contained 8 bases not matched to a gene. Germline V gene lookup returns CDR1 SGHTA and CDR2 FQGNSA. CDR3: CASSYASGGDYEQYF. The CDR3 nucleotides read TGTGCCAGCAGTTACGCTAGCGGGGGAGACTACGAGCAGTACTTC.

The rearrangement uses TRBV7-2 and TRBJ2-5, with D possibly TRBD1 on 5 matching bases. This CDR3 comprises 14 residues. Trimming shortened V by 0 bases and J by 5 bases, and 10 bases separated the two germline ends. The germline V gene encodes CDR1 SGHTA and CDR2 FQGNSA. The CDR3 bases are TGTGCCAGCAGCTTAGCGACAGACCGGGAGACCCAGTACTTC. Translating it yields CASSLATDRETQYF.

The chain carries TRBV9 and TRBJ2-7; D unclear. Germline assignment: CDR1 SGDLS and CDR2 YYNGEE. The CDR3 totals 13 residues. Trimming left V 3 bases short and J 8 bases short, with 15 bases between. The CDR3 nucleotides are TGTGCCAGCAGCGCAGGTCAGGACGAAAAGCAGTACTTC. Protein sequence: CASSAGQDEKQYF. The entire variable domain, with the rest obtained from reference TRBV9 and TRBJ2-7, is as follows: DSGVTQTPKHLITATGQRVTLRCSPRSGDLSVYWYQQSLDQGLQFLIQYYNGEERAKGNILERFSAQQFPDLHSELNLSSLELGDSALYFCASSAGQDEKQYFGPGTRLTVT.

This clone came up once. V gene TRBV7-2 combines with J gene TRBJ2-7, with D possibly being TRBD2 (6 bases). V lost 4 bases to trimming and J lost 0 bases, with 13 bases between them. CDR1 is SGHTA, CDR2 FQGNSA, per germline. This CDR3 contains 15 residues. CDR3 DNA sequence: TGTGCCAGCAGCTACTTAGCGGCCCCCTCCTACGAGCAGTACTTC. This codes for CASSYLAAPSYEQYF.

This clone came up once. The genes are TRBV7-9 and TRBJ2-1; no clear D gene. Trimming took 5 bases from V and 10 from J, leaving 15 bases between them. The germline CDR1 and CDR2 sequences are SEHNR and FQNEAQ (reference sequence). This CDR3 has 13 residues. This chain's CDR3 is CASSLPRRAEQFF. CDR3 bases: TGTGCCAGCAGCCTACCTCGGAGAGCCGAGCAGTTCTTC.

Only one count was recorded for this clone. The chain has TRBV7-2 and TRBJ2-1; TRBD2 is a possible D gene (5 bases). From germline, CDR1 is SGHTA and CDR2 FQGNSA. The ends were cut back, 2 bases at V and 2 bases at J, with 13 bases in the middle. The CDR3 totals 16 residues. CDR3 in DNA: TGTGCCAGCAGCTTAAAGCACTCAGCGGCCTACAATGAGCAGTTCTTC. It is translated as CASSLKHSAAYNEQFF.

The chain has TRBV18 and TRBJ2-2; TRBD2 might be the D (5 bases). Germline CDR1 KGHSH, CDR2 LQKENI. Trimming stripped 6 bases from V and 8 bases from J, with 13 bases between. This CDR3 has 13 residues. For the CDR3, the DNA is TGTGCCAGCTCTCTCAACCGGGATGGGGAGCTGTTTTTT. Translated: CASSLNRDGELFF. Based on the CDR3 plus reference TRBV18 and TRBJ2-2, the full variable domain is NAGVMQNPRHLVRRRGQEARLRCSPMKGHSHVYWYRQLPEEGLKFMVYLQKENIIDESGMPKERFSAEFPKEGPSILRIQQVVRGDSAAYFCASSLNRDGELFFGEGSRLTVL.

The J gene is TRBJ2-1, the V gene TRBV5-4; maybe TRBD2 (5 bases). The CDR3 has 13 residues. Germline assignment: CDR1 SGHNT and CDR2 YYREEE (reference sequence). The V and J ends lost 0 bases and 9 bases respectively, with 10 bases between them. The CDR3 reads CASSLALAPEQFF. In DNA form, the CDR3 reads TGTGCCAGCAGCTTGGCGCTAGCTCCTGAGCAGTTCTTC.

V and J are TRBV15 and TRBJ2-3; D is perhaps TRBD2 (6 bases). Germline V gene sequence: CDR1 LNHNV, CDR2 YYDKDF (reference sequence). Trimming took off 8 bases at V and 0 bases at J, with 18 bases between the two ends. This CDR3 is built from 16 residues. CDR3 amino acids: CATRGGAGASTDTQYF. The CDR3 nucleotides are TGTGCCACCCGAGGCGGGGCGGGCGCTAGCACAGATACGCAGTATTTT.

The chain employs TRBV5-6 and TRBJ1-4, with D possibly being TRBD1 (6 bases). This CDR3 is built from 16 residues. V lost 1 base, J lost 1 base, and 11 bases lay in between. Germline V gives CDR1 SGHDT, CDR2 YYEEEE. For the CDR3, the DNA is TGTGCCAGCAGCTTGTCCCACAGGGAAACTAATGAAAAACTGTTTTTT. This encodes CASSLSHRETNEKLFF.

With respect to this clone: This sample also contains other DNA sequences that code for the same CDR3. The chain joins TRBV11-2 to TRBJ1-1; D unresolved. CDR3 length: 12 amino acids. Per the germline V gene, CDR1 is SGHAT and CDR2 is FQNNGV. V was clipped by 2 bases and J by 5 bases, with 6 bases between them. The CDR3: CASSLTGTEAFF. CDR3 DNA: TGTGCCAGCAGCTTAACGGGTACTGAAGCTTTCTTT.

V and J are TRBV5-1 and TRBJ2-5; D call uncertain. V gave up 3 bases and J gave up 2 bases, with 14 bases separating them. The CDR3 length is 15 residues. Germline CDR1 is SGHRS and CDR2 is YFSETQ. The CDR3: CASSSNIGDQETQYF. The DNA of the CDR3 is TGCGCCAGCAGCTCCAATATTGGGGATCAAGAGACCCAGTACTTC.

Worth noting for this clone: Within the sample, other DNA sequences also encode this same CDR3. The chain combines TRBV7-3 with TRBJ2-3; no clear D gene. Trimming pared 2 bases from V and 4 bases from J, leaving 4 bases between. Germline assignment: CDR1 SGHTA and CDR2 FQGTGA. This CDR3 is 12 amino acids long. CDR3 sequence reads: CASSLEADTQYF. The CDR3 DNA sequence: TGTGCCAGCAGCTTAGAGGCAGATACGCAGTATTTT.

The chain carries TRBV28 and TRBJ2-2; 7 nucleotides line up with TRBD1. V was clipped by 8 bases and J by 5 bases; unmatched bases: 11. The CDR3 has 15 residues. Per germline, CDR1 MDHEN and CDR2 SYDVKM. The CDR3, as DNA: TGTGCCAGCCTGAGACAGGGTCGTTTTACCGGGGAGCTGTTTTTT. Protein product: CASLRQGRFTGELFF.

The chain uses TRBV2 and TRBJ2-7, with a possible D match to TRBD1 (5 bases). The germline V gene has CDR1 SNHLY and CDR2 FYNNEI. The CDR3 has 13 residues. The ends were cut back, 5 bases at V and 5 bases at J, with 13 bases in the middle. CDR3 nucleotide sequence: TGTGCCAGCAGTCGGCAGGGTGCCAACGAGCAGTACTTC. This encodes CASSRQGANEQYF.